This T cell receptor beta chain was captured in a study of read filtering for tumor transcriptome and immune sequencing. Study at large: Among patients, some 17 were male and about 15 female, aged about 45 to 80 (mean about 71). By R-ISS, stages I, II and III held 8, 16 and 7 patients. Whole-study results and caveats: IR-seq captured clonotypes deeper and more reliably than RNA-seq. Without single-read clonotypes, shared clonotype proportions correlated more between IR-seq and RNA-seq.

The library was built from 400 ng RNA with molecular barcoded adaptors for alpha/delta and beta/gamma chains. TCRdb re-called the reads through MiXCR, storing one row per CDR3 protein. Of fewer than 50,000 distinct CDR3 sequences in the sample, about an eighth are singletons; the top ten hold 30%. This clonotype was seen many times. Antigen: not known. Unmatched junction bases numbered 4, after V lost 3 bases and J lost 7 bases. CDR1 is SGHTA and CDR2 is FQGNSA in the germline V gene. This CDR3 has 15 amino acids. This chain uses TRBV7-2 with TRBJ1-4; 11 nucleotides align to TRBD1. Sequenced sample: a population of CD138-negative cells sorted from bone marrow. The TCR comes from a donor aged 40 or over with multiple myeloma. The CDR3 bases are TGTGCCAGCAGCTTTGCCGGGACAGGGGGTGAAAAACTGTTTTTT. Protein: CASSFAGTGGEKLFF.